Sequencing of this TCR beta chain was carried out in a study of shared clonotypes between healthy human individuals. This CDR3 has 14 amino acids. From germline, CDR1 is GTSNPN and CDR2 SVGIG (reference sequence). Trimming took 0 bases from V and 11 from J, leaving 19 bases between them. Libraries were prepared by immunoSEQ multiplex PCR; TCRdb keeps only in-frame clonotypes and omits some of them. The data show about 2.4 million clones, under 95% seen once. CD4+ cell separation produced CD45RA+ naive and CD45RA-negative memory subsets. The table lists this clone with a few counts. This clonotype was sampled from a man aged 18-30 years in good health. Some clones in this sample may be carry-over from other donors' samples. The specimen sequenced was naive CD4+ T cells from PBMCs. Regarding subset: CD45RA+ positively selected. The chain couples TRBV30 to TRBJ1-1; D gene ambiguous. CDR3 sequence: CAWSVLSRLGRAFF. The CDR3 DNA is TGTGCCTGGAGTGTTCTTTCCAGGTTGGGTCGGGCTTTCTTT.